This T cell receptor (beta chain) was recovered during a study of T cells after yellow fever vaccination. Study overall: For low cell numbers, libraries were made with SMART-Seq v4 Ultra Low Input.

Findings of the study overall: Abundant clonotypes from the bulk population could get into FACS-sorted repertoires as contaminants. Only a small proportion of the clonotypes turned up in both the CD4 and the CD8 compartments, likely arising from convergent recombination.

This clonotype was seen at least ten times. Its antigen remains unidentified. The V gene end was trimmed by 3 bases and the J gene end by 0 bases; junction bases not matched to a gene: 7. Germline CDR1 is LGHNA and CDR2 is YNFKEQ. The CDR3 runs 17 residues. TCR cDNA, made by 5'RACE template switching, carried an added universal primer site and UMIs. TCRdb itself ran the 5' RACE reads through MiXCR, one entry per CDR3 protein. This table holds 250,000 or so distinct CDR3 sequences, approximately 3.5% found once. This clonotype originated in a man aged 18 to 30 who received the YFV17D yellow fever vaccine. The source was PBMCs, collected 15 days after the yellow fever booster vaccination. The rearrangement joins TRBV4-2 to TRBJ2-3, with TRBD2 matching 9 bases. CDR3 bases: TGTGCCAGCAGCCATGGGAGACTAGCGGAGAGCACAGATACGCAGTATTTT. Protein: CASSHGRLAESTDTQYF.